This T cell receptor beta chain was captured in a study of blood T cells in healthy people across ages. It was with a sample-barcoded 5' primer and a J-beta primer mix that a second PCR of roughly 6 to 12 cycles was run. Each TCR beta cDNA got a 12-nucleotide random molecular identifier. A single record per CDR3 protein comes from TCRdb applying MiXCR to the 5' RACE reads. Seen here are roughly 2 million distinct CDR3 sequences, 49% observed once, and the top ten hold approximately 2.1%. For this clonotype: Its antigen is still unknown.

Trimming stripped 0 bases from V and 13 bases from J, with 10 bases between. The CDR3 is 12 residues long. Germline CDR1 is MNHEY and CDR2 is SVGAGI. Broader study findings: With donor CMV status unknown, expanded clonotype changes were possibly confounded. Observed TCR beta diversity per million T cells went down as age went up. This fall followed a roughly linear course with age. The lack of PBMC sorting stopped any conclusive naive versus antigen-experienced comparison.

Material for sequencing was blood. The sequence derives from a woman aged 40 to 50 in good health. This rearrangement joins TRBV6-5 to TRBJ2-1; D is unclear. CDR3 nucleotide sequence: TGTGCCAGCAGTTACTCGGGCGGACCCCAGTTCTTC. Amino acids: CASSYSGGPQFF.